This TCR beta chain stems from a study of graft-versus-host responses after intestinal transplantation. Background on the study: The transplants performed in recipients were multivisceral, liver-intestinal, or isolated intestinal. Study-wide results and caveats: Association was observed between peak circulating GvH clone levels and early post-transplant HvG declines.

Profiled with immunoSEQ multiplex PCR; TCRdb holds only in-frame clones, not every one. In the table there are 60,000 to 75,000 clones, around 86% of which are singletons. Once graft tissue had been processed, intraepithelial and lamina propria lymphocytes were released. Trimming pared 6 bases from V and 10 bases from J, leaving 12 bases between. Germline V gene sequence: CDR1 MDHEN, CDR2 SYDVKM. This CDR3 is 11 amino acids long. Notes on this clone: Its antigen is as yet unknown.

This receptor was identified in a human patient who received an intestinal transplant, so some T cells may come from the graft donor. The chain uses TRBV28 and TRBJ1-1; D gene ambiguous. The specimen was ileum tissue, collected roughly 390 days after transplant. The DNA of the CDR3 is TGTGCCAGCAGCCGCCGGACGGTAGCTTTCTTT. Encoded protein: CASSRRTVAFF.